This T cell receptor beta chain was documented in a study of T cell repertoires in cytomegalovirus infection. About the research overall: Public TCR beta signatures indicated both CMV infection and matching HLA type.

TCRdb processed the reads anew with MiXCR; each CDR3 protein has one entry. The sample records hundreds of thousands of distinct CDR3 sequences, approximately 24% being singletons. Broader study findings: HLA-C-restricted CMV clonotypes gave the most frequent clonotype in two of eight donors. Cumulative public TCR beta family frequency identified carriers of CMV plus the relevant HLA.

Ten or more counts support this clonotype. Antigen specificity is unknown. Sequences were obtained from CD8+ T cells from PBMCs. This clonotype was sampled from a human donor in good health (CMV status not recorded). Some clones in this sample may be carry-over from other donors' samples.

The CDR3 loop reads CASSRYRYNEQFF. CDR3 DNA sequence: TGTGCCAGCAGCCGGTACCGATACAATGAGCAGTTCTTC. The chain links TRBV12-3 or TRBV12-4 to TRBJ2-1; D unresolved. Between the trimmed V and J ends, which lost 6 bases and 4 bases, there was a span of 10 bases. The CDR3 sequence is 13 residues long.